This T cell receptor (beta chain) is drawn from a study of cytomegalovirus exposure and HLA in healthy donors. Study outcomes and limitations: The study recorded 150 to 200 TCR beta chains that were cytomegalovirus-associated.

Comment on this clone: Its antigen is not identified.

Generated by immunoSEQ multiplex PCR, the TCRdb table keeps only in-frame clones and is missing some. The table includes 140,000 or so clones, roughly 87% detected once. The CDR3 consists of 13 residues. Germline loops: CDR1 KGHSH, CDR2 LQKENI. The V gene lost 3 bases and the J gene lost 9 bases, with 14 bases spanning the gap. This sequence originates from a woman aged 18-29 years in good health and CMV-seropositive. The chain recombines TRBV18 with TRBJ1-2, with D maybe TRBD1 (5 bases). The sequencing sample was made of PBMCs. The CDR3 is CASSPSRALSYTF. CDR3 in DNA: TGTGCCAGCTCACCCTCCAGGGCGCTTAGCTACACCTTC.